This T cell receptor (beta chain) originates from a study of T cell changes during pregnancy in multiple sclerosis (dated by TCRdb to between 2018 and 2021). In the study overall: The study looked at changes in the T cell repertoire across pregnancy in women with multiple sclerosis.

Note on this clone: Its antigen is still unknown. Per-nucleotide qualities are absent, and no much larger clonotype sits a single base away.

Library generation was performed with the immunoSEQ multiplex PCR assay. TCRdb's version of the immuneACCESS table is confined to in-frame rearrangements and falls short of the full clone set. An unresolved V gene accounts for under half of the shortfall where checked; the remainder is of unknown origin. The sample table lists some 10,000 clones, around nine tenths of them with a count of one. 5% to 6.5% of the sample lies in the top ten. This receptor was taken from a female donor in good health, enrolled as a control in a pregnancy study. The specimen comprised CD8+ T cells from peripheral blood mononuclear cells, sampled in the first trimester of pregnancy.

The CDR3 protein sequence reads: CASSAEGQGRASPLHF. The bases read TGTGCCAGCAGCGCCGAGGGACAGGGTCGGGCTTCACCCCTCCACTTT. The V and J genes are TRBV7-9 and TRBJ1-6; 9 middle bases align to TRBD1. Counted from cysteine to phenylalanine, this CDR3 has 16 amino acids. The CDR3 DNA has 48 bases and is translated from base 1. Taken from the germline V gene (reference sequence), the CDR1 and CDR2 loops are SEHNR and FQNEAQ. The V end gives up 5 bases and the J end 9 bases, leaving 11 bases in the junction not matched to a gene.